This entry is about one T cell receptor beta chain. These data belong to a study of T cell changes during pregnancy in multiple sclerosis. The protocol was immunoSEQ multiplex PCR, while the TCRdb copy is restricted to in-frame clones and leaves out a portion. The sample consists of some 31,000 clones, 90% of them appearing once. Trimming took off 3 bases at V and 0 bases at J, with 15 bases between the two ends. CDR1 and CDR2 from the germline V gene are PRHDT and FYEKMQ (reference sequence). The length of the CDR3 is 17 residues. The material sequenced was CD4+ T cells from peripheral blood mononuclear cells, taken in the second trimester of pregnancy. The chain employs TRBV13 and TRBJ1-3; D remains unclear. The receptor was derived from a female donor in good health, enrolled as a control in a pregnancy study. CDR3 amino acids: CASSFQITVSSGNTIYF. The CDR3 DNA sequence: TGTGCCAGCAGCTTCCAAATTACAGTCAGCTCTGGAAACACCATATATTTT.